This TCR beta chain was sequenced in a study of T cell changes during pregnancy in multiple sclerosis. Generated by immunoSEQ multiplex PCR, the TCRdb table keeps only in-frame clones and is missing some. Of about 49,000 clones detected, around 94% appear once; the ten largest clones hold around 5.9%. V was pared by 9 bases and J by 3 bases, with 4 bases of the junction left unmatched. The germline V gene has CDR1 MNHEY and CDR2 SMNVEV (reference sequence). The CDR3 length is 14 residues. This chain connects TRBV27 to TRBJ2-7; 14 nucleotides match TRBD2. The TCR comes from a female donor with multiple sclerosis, enrolled in a pregnancy study. The sequences come from CD8+ T cells from peripheral blood mononuclear cells, collected before pregnancy. CDR3: CASGTSGSNYEQYF. The CDR3 DNA reads TGTGCCAGTGGGACTAGCGGGAGTAACTACGAGCAGTACTTC.